Described below is a single T cell receptor beta chain sequence and its context. The antigen this receptor binds is unknown. Qualities for individual bases were not recorded, and no much larger clone is one base off. TCRdb shows the sequencer as Illumina HiSeq 2500. Quantitative 5'-RACE with molecular barcodes was used to prepare TCR beta libraries. In the source study's methods: A new computational method, built on a probabilistic model of VDJ rearrangement, was used to identify disease-linked TCR variants. TCRdb applied fastp at Q25 and MiXCR to the public reads, then kept only in-frame beta chains. Merged by CDR3 protein, the rows form single entries marked with the most common genes and DNA. The V and J calls shown here were made by TCRdb, not taken from the authors' results. The sample table records 200,000 to 250,000 distinct CDR3 sequences; 9.5% to 12% of these occur just once. Approximately 6.6% of the sample rests with the top ten.

This entry comes from a study of CD8 T cells in ankylosing spondylitis (dated by TCRdb to the late 2010s). In the study overall: The study set out to find disease-linked TCR variants by profiling T cell receptor beta repertoires in ankylosing spondylitis patients and healthy donors. The full study cohort was made up of about two dozen ankylosing spondylitis patients and fewer than 120 healthy donors. Peripheral blood samples were taken, and synovial fluid was additionally collected from ankylosing spondylitis patients. The full study reports these points: Blood from ankylosing spondylitis patients appeared to be characterized by a TCR beta motif composed of eight highly homologous amino acid variants. The disease-linked clones were reported as significantly enriched in matched synovial fluid samples from ankylosing spondylitis patients. The disease-linked clones had a CD8+ phenotype and were found at relatively low frequencies in peripheral blood. Some motif variants were previously reported in synovial fluid and blood of reactive arthritis patients, suggesting common disease-initiation mechanisms.

As encoded in the germline V gene, CDR1 is SNHLY while CDR2 is FYNNEI. The CDR3 goes from the cysteine to the phenylalanine over 13 residues. Kept here is only the CDR3 DNA, which spans 39 bases and is read in frame from base 1. At the junction V is shortened by 6 bases and J by 6 bases, with 13 bases in between. This TCR was sampled from a male donor with ankylosing spondylitis or in good health (not recorded which). The chain employs TRBV2 and TRBJ2-3, and the D gene may be TRBD2, 6 bases matching. The sequenced sample consisted of blood, either unsorted or a sorted T cell fraction (not recorded which). Here is the DNA: TGTGCCAGCAGGGGCCGGCTAGCGGATACGCAGTATTTT. Protein translation: CASRGRLADTQYF.